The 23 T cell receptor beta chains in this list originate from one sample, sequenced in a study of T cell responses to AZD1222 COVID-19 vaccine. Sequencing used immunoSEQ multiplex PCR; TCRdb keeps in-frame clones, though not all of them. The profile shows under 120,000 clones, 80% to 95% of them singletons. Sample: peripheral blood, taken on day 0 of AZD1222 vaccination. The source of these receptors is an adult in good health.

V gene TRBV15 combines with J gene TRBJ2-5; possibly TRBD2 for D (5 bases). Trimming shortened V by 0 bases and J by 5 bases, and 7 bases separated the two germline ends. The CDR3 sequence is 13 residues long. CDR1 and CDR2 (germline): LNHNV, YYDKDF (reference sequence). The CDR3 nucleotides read TGTGCCACCAGCAGAGATAGGAGGGAGACCCAGTACTTC. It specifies CATSRDRRETQYF.

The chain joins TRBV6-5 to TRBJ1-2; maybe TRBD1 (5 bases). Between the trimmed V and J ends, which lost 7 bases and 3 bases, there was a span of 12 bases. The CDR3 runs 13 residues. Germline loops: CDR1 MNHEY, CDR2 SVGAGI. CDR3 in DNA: TGTGCCAGCACCCTACAGGAGGACTATGGCTACACCTTC. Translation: CASTLQEDYGYTF.

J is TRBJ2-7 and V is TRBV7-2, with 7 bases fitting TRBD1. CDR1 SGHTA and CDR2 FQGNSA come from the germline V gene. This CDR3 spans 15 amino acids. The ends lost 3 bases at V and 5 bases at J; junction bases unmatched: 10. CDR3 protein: CASSFSSRGIDEQYF. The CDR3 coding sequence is TGTGCCAGCAGCTTCTCTTCCAGGGGGATCGACGAGCAGTACTTC.

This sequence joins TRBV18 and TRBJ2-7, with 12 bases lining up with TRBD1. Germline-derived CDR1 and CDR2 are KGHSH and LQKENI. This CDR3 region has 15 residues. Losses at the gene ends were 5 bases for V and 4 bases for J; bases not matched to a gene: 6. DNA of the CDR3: TGTGCCAGCTCAACGGGACAGGGGGCGCGTTACGAGCAGTACTTC. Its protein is CASSTGQGARYEQYF. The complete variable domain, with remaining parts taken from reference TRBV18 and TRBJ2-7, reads NAGVMQNPRHLVRRRGQEARLRCSPMKGHSHVYWYRQLPEEGLKFMVYLQKENIIDESGMPKERFSAEFPKEGPSILRIQQVVRGDSAAYFCASSTGQGARYEQYFGPGTRLTVT.

The CDR3 bases are TGTGCCAGCAGTTTGGACGGGAACTATGGCTACACCTTC. It yields the protein CASSLDGNYGYTF. The chain carries TRBV6-5 and TRBJ1-2, with D unclear. This CDR3 has 13 amino acids. Germline loops: CDR1 MNHEY, CDR2 SVGAGI. V was trimmed by 4 bases and J by 2 bases, leaving 8 bases between them.

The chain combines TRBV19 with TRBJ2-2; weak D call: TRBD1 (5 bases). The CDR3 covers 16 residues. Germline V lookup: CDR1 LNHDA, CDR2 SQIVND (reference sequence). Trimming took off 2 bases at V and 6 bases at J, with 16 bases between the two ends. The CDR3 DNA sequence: TGTGCCAGTAGTATATCTGGGGCAGGCTTGGCCGGGGAGCTGTTTTTT. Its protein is CASSISGAGLAGELFF.

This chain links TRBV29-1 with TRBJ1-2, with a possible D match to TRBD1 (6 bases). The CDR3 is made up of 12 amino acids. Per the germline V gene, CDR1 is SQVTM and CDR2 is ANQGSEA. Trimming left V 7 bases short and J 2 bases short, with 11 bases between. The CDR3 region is CSGGASNYGYTF. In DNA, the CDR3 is TGCAGCGGGGGGGCGTCGAACTATGGCTACACCTTC.

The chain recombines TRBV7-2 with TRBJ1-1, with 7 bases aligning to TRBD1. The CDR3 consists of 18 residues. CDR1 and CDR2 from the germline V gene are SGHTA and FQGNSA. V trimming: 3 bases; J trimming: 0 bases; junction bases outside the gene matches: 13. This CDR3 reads CASSFLGVTGTMNTEAFF. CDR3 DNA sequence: TGTGCCAGCAGCTTCCTAGGGGTGACAGGGACCATGAACACTGAAGCTTTCTTT.

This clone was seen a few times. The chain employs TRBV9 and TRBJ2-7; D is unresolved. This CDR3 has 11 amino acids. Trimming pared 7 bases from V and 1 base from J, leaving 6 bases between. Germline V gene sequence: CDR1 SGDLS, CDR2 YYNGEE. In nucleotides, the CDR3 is TGTGCCAGCCCCCCTTCCTACGAGCAGTACTTC. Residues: CASPPSYEQYF.

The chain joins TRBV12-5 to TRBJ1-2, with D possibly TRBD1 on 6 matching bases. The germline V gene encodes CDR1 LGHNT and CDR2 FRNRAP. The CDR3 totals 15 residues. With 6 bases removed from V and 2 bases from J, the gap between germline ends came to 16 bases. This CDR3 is CASGPSQGLNYGYTF. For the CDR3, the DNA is TGTGCTAGTGGCCCCTCACAGGGTCTGAACTATGGCTACACCTTC.

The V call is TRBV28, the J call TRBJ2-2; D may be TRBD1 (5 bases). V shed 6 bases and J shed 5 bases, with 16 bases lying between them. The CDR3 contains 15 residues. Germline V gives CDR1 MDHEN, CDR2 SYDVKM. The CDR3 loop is CASREGVGQTGELFF. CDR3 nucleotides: TGTGCCAGCAGAGAAGGGGTAGGGCAGACCGGGGAGCTGTTTTTT. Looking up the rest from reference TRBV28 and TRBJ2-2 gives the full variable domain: DVKVTQSSRYLVKRTGEKVFLECVQDMDHENMFWYRQDPGLGLRLIYFSYDVKMKEKGDIPEGYSVSREKKERFSLILESASTNQTSMYLCASREGVGQTGELFFGEGSRLTVL.

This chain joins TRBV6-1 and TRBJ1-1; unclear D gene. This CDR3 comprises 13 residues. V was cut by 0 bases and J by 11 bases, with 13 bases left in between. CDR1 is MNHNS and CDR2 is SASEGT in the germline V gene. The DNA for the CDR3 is TGTGCCAGCAGTGAAGCCGAGTCGCGGAGGGCTTTCTTT. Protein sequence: CASSEAESRRAFF.

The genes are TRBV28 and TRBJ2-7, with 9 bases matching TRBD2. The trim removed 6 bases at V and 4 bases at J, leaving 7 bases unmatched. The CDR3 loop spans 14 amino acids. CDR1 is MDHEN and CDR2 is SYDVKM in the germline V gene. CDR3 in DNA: TGTGCCAGCAGCCGTAGCGGGAGCCTATACGAGCAGTACTTC. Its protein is CASSRSGSLYEQYF.

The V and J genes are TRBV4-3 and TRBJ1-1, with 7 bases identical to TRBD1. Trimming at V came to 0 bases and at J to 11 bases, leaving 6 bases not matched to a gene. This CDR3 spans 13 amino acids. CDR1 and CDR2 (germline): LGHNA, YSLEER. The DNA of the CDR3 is TGCGCCAGCAGCCAAGAGGCGCAGGGGGAGGCTTTCTTT. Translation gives CASSQEAQGEAFF.

The CDR3 sequence is CASSERETQYF. The CDR3, as DNA: TGTGCCAGCAGTGAAAGAGAGACCCAGTACTTC. The chain is built from TRBV6-1 and TRBJ2-5; no clear D gene. Germline V lookup: CDR1 MNHNS, CDR2 SASEGT. Trimming removed 2 bases from V and 4 bases from J, with 2 bases in between. The CDR3 covers 11 residues.

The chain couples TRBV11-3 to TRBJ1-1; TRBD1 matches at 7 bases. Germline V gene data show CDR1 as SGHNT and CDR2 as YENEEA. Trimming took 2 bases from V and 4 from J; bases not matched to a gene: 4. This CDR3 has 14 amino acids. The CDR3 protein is CASSLLYRGTEAFF. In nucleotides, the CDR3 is TGTGCCAGCAGCTTACTATACAGGGGCACTGAAGCTTTCTTT.

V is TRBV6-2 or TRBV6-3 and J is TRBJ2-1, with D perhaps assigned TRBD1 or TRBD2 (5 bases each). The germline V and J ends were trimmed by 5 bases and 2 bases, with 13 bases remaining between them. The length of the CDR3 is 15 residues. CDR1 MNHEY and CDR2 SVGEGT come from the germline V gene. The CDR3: CASSPGTKTYNEQFF. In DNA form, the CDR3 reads TGTGCCAGCAGTCCAGGGACGAAGACCTACAATGAGCAGTTCTTC.

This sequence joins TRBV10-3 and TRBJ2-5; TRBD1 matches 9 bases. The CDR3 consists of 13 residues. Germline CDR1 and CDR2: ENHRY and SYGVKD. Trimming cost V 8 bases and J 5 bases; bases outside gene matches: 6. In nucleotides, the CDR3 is TGTGCCATCGGGCCCGGGACAGGGGAGACCCAGTACTTC. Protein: CAIGPGTGETQYF.

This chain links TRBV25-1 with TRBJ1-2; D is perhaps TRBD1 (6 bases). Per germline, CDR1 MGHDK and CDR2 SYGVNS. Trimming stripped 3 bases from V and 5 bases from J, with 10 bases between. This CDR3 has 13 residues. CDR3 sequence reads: CASSDPQGYGYTF. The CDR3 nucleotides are TGTGCCAGCAGTGACCCACAGGGATATGGCTACACCTTC.

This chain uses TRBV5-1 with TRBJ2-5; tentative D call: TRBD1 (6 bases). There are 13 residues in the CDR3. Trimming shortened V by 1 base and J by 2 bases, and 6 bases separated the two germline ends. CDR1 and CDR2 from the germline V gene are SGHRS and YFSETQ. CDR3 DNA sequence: TGCGCCAGCAGCTTGAGGGGGCAAGAGACCCAGTACTTC. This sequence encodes CASSLRGQETQYF.

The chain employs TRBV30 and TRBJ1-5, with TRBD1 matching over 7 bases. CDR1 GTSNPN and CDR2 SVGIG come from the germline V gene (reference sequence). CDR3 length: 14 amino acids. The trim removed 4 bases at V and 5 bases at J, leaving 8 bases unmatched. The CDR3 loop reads CAWTRTGDHQPQHF. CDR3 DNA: TGTGCCTGGACCCGGACAGGTGATCATCAGCCCCAGCATTTT.

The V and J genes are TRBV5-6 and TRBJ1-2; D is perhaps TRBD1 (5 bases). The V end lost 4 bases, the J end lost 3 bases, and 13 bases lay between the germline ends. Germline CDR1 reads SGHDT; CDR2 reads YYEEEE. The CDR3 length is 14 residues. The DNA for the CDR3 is TGTGCCAGCAGCACGATCACAGGAGACTATGGCTACACCTTC. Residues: CASSTITGDYGYTF.

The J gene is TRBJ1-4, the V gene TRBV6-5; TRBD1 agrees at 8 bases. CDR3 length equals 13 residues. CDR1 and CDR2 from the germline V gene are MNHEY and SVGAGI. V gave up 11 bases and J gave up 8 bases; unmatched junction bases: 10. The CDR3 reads CAATGQGGEKLFF. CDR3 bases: TGTGCCGCCACCGGACAGGGAGGCGAAAAACTGTTTTTT.